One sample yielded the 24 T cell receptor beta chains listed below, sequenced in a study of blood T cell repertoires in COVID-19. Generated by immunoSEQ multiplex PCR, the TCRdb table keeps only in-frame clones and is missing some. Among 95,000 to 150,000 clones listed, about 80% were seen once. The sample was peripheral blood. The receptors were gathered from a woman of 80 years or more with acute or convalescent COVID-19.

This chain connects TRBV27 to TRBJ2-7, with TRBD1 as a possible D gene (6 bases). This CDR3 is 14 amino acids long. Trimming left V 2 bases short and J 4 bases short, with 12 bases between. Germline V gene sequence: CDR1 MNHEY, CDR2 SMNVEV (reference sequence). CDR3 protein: CASSLMGARYEQYF. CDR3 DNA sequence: TGTGCCAGCAGTTTAATGGGGGCTAGGTACGAGCAGTACTTC.

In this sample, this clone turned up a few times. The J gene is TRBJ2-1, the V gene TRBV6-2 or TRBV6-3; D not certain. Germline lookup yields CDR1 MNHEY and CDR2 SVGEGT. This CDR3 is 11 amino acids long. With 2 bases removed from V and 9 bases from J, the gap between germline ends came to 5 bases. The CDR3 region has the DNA TGTGCCAGCAGTTACCTGTTTGAGCAGTTCTTC. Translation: CASSYLFEQFF.

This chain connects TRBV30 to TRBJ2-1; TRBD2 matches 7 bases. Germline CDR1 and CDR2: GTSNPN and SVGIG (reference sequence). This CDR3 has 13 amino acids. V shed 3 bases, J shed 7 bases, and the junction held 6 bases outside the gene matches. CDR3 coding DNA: TGTGCCTGGAGGGTTATGGGGGGGAATGAGCAGTTCTTC. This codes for CAWRVMGGNEQFF.

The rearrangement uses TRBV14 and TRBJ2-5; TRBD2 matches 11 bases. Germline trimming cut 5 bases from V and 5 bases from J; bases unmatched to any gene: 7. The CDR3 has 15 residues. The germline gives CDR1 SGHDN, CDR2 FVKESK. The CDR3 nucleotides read TGTGCCAGCAGCGCCCTAGCGGGGGGCCAGGAGACCCAGTACTTC. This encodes CASSALAGGQETQYF.

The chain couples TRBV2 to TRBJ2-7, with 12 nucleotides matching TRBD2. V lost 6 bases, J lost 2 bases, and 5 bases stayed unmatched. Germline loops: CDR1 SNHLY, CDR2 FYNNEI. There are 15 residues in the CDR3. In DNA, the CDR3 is TGTGCCAGCAGGGAGGGACTAGCGGGCACCTACGAGCAGTACTTC. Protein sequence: CASREGLAGTYEQYF.

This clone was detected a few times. As DNA, the CDR3 is TGTGCCAGCAGTGCCATAGGGGGCAGGCCTCATGGCTACACCTTC. This translates into CASSAIGGRPHGYTF. This chain joins TRBV27 and TRBJ1-2; 7 positions agree with TRBD1. The germline V gene has CDR1 MNHEY and CDR2 SMNVEV (reference sequence). J lost 6 bases, V lost 5 bases, and 12 bases had no gene match. The CDR3 covers 15 residues.

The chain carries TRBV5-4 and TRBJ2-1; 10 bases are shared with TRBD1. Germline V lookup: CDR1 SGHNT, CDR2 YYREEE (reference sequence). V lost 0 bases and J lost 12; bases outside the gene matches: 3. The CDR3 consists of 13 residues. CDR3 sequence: CASSLEGQGMQFF. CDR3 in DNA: TGTGCCAGCAGCTTGGAGGGACAGGGGATGCAGTTCTTC.

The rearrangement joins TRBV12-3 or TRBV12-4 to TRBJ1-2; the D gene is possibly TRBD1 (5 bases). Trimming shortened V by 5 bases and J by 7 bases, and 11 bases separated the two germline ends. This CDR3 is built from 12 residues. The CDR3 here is CASSREGAGYTF. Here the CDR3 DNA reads TGTGCCAGCAGTAGGGAAGGGGCTGGCTACACCTTC.

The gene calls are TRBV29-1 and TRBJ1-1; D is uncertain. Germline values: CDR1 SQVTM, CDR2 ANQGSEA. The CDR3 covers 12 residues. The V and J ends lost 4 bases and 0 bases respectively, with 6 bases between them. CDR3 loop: CSVGQVNTEAFF. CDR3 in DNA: TGCAGCGTTGGTCAGGTGAACACTGAAGCTTTCTTT.

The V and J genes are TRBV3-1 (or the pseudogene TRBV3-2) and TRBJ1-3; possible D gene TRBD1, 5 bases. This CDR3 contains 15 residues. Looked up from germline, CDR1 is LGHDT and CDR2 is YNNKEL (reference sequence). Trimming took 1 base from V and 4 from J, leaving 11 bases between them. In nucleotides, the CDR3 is TGTGCCAGCAGCCAAGGTTTCGGGGGGGGAAACACCATATATTTT. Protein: CASSQGFGGGNTIYF.

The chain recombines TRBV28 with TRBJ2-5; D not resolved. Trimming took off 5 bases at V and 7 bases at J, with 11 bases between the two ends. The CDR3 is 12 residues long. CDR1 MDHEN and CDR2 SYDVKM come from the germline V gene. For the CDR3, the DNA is TGTGCCAGCAGTACCTCCCCCAGGACCCAGTACTTC. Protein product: CASSTSPRTQYF.

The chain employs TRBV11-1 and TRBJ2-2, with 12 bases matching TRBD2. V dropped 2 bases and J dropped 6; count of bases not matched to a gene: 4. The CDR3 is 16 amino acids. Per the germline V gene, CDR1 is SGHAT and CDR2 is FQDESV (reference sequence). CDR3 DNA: TGTGCCAGCAGCTTACTAGCGGGAGGGGCCGCCGGGGAGCTGTTTTTT. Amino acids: CASSLLAGGAAGELFF.

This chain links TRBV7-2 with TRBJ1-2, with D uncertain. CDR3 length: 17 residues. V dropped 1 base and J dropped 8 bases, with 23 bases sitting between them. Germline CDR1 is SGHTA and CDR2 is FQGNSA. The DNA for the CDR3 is TGTGCCAGCAGCTTAGACCAGGCAGGCGGGAACCTGAGAGGCTACACCTTC. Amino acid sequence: CASSLDQAGGNLRGYTF.

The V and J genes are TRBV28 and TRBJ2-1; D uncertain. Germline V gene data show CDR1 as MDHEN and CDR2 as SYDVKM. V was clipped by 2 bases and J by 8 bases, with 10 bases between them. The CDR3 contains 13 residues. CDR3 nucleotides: TGTGCCAGCAGTTTAGTCCCCATTTATGAGCAGTTCTTC. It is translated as CASSLVPIYEQFF.

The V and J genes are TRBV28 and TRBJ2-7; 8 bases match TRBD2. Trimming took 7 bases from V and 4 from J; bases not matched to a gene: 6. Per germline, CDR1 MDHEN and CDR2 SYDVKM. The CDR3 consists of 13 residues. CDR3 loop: CASIDSGSYEQYF. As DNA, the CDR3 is TGTGCCAGCATAGACAGCGGGAGTTACGAGCAGTACTTC.

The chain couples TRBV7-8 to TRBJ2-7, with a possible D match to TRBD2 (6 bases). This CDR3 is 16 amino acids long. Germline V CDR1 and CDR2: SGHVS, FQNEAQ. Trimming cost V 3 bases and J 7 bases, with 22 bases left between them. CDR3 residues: CASSFETPLTGGEQYF. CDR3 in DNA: TGTGCCAGCAGCTTCGAGACCCCACTTACCGGGGGAGAGCAGTACTTC.

In nucleotides, the CDR3 is TGTGCCAGCAGGCGGGACCGGGGGTCGATCATTCAGTACTTC. Translating it yields CASRRDRGSIIQYF. This rearrangement joins TRBV27 to TRBJ2-4; TRBD2 is a possible D gene (6 bases). V lost 6 bases, J lost 9 bases, and 18 bases lay in between. This CDR3 has 14 amino acids. CDR1 and CDR2 from the germline V gene are MNHEY and SMNVEV (reference sequence).

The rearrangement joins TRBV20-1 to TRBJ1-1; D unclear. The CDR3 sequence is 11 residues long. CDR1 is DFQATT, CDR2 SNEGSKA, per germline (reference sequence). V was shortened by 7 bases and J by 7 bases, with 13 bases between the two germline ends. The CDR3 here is CSGAGEGEAFF. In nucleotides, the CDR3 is TGCAGTGGCGCGGGCGAGGGTGAAGCTTTCTTT.

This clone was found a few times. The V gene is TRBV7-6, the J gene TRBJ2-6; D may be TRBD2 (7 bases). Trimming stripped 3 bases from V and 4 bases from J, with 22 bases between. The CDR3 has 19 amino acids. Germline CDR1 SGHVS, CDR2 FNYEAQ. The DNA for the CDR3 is TGTGCCAGCAGCTTCCGGGGGGCCAGAATTGAAGACGGGGCCAACGTCCTGACTTTC. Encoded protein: CASSFRGARIEDGANVLTF. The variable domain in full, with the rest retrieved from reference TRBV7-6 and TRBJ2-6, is GAGVSQSPRYKVTKRGQDVALRCDPISGHVSLYWYRQALGQGPEFLTYFNYEAQQDKSGLPNDRFSAERPEGSISTLTIQRTEQRDSAMYRCASSFRGARIEDGANVLTFGAGSRLTVL.

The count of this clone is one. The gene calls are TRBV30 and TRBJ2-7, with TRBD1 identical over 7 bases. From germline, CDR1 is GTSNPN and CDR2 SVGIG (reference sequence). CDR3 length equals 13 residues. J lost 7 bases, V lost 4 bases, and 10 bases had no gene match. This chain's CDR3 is CAWIEGTGVEQYF. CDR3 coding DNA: TGTGCCTGGATAGAGGGAACAGGGGTTGAGCAGTACTTC.

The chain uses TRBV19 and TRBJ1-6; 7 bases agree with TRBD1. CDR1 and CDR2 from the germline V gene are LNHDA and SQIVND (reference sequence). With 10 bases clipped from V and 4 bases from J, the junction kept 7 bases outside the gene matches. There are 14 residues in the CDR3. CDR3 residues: CATKEGQYNSPLHF. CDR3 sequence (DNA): TGTGCCACTAAGGAGGGACAGTATAATTCACCCCTCCACTTT. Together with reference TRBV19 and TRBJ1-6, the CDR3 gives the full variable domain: DGGITQSPKYLFRKEGQNVTLSCEQNLNHDAMYWYRQDPGQGLRLIYYSQIVNDFQKGDIAEGYSVSREKKESFPLTVTSAQKNPTAFYLCATKEGQYNSPLHFGNGTRLTVT.

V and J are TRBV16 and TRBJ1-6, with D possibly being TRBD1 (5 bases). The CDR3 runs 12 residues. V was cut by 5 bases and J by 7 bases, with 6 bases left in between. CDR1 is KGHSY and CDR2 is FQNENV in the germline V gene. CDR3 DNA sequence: TGTGCCAGCAGCGCAGGGAATTCACCCCTCCACTTT. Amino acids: CASSAGNSPLHF.

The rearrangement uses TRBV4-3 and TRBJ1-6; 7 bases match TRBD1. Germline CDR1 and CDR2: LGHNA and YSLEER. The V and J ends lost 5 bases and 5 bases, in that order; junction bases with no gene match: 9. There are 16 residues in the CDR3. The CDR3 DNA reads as TGCGCCAGCAGCTCCAGGGGGGCCTACGATAATTCACCCCTCCACTTT. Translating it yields CASSSRGAYDNSPLHF.

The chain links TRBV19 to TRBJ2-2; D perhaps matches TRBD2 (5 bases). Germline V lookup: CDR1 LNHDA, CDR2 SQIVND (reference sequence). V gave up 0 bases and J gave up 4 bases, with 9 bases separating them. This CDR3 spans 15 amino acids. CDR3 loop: CASSIDILGTGELFF. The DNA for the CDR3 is TGTGCCAGTAGTATAGACATACTAGGCACCGGGGAGCTGTTTTTT.